This T cell receptor (beta chain) was retrieved from a study of T cell responses to AZD1222 COVID-19 vaccine. The CDR3 runs 13 residues. The germline CDR1 and CDR2 sequences are MNHNS and SASEGT. J was trimmed by 4 bases and V by 5 bases; bases with no gene match: 4. Here immunoSEQ multiplex PCR was the method, and the copy in TCRdb shows in-frame clones only, minus some. Here the sample spans some 64,000 clones, over 70% being singletons. The sequence derives from an adult in good health. The V gene is TRBV6-1, the J gene TRBJ1-2; 7 bases agree with TRBD1. The source material was peripheral blood, sampled on day 0 of AZD1222 vaccination. The CDR3 region has the DNA TGTGCCAGCAGTCCACAGGGGCTCTATGGCTACACCTTC. It translates to CASSPQGLYGYTF.